The 12 T cell receptor beta chains below were found in one sample sequenced in a study of CD8 T cells in ankylosing spondylitis. TCRdb analysed the 5' RACE reads with MiXCR anew, one entry per CDR3 protein. This sample yields 100,000 or so distinct CDR3 sequences, of which 24% are seen a single time; around 12% belongs to the top ten. Specimen: synovial fluid, either unsorted or a sorted T cell fraction (not recorded which). Every receptor here comes from a male donor with ankylosing spondylitis.

This clonotype was recorded many times. V gene TRBV7-2 combines with J gene TRBJ1-6; D remains ambiguous. Germline-derived CDR1 and CDR2 are SGHTA and FQGNSA. This CDR3 contains 13 residues. V was cut by 5 bases and J by 7 bases, with 9 bases left in between. CDR3 in DNA: TGTGCCAGCAGCGGTTCCCAAAATTCACCCCTCCACTTT. It specifies CASSGSQNSPLHF.

V gene TRBV7-9 combines with J gene TRBJ2-7, with 8 bases aligning to TRBD2. From germline, CDR1 is SEHNR and CDR2 FQNEAQ (reference sequence). After removal of 4 bases from V and 3 bases from J, the junction contained 8 bases not matched to a gene. The length of the CDR3 is 15 residues. The CDR3 bases are TGTGCCAGCAGCTCCGGGGGGGGAGGGCACTACGAGCAGTACTTC. Its protein is CASSSGGGGHYEQYF.

This chain connects TRBV5-1 to TRBJ1-5, with 9 positions matching TRBD1. The germline V gene encodes CDR1 SGHRS and CDR2 YFSETQ. After removal of 2 bases from V and 7 bases from J, the junction contained 7 bases not matched to a gene. The CDR3 runs to 15 residues. As DNA, the CDR3 is TGCGCCAGCAGCTTTTTACAGGGGGCGAGACAGCCCCAGCATTTT. Translated: CASSFLQGARQPQHF.

The rearrangement uses TRBV18 and TRBJ2-1, with 8 bases lining up with TRBD1. J was trimmed by 4 bases and V by 3 bases; bases with no gene match: 5. The CDR3 contains 15 residues. Germline-derived CDR1 and CDR2 are KGHSH and LQKENI. DNA of the CDR3: TGTGCCAGCTCACCCCAGGGGGCCGTATACAATGAGCAGTTCTTC. Translating gives CASSPQGAVYNEQFF.

In this sample, this clonotype turned up a few times. The rearrangement uses TRBV5-1 and TRBJ1-1; no reliable D call. V was shortened by 4 bases and J by 2 bases, with 12 bases between the two germline ends. Germline CDR1 is SGHRS and CDR2 is YFSETQ. This CDR3 region has 14 residues. The DNA of the CDR3 is TGCGCCAGCAGCGCCCAGCCATCTAACACTGAAGCTTTCTTT. Translating gives CASSAQPSNTEAFF.

This clonotype was seen only a few times. The rearrangement links TRBV7-8 to TRBJ2-7; perhaps TRBD2 as D (7 bases). Trimming took off 2 bases at V and 0 bases at J, with 11 bases between the two ends. This CDR3 has 15 residues. The V gene's germline CDR1 is SGHVS and CDR2 FQNEAQ. CDR3 nucleotide sequence: TGTGCCAGCAGCTTAAGGGGGGGGGGCTCCTACGAGCAGTACGTC. Protein: CASSLRGGGSYEQYV.

This chain uses TRBV20-1 with TRBJ1-1; D ambiguous. The CDR3 totals 12 residues. The V end was cut by 6 bases, the J end by 1 base, with 9 bases between. Germline CDR1 reads DFQATT; CDR2 reads SNEGSKA (reference sequence). The CDR3 region is CSAEHQNTEAFF. In nucleotides, the CDR3 is TGCAGTGCAGAGCACCAGAACACTGAAGCTTTCTTT.

This clonotype was picked up a small number of times. V usage is TRBV28 and J usage is TRBJ1-2; D is perhaps TRBD1 (6 bases). The CDR3 is 12 amino acids. Between the trimmed V and J ends, which lost 7 bases and 4 bases, there was a span of 10 bases. Germline-derived CDR1 and CDR2 are MDHEN and SYDVKM. The CDR3 coding sequence is TGTGCCAGCATGGACAGAGTCTATGGCTACACCTTC. Its translation: CASMDRVYGYTF.

V is TRBV20-1 and J is TRBJ2-7, with 7 bases that match TRBD1. Trimming took 4 bases from V and 5 from J; bases not matched to a gene: 11. The CDR3 runs 14 residues. CDR1 and CDR2 from the germline V gene are DFQATT and SNEGSKA (reference sequence). This CDR3 reads CSAMDRSTLNEQYV. DNA for the CDR3: TGCAGTGCTATGGACAGGAGTACGTTAAACGAGCAGTACGTC.

By share, this clonotype counts as medium-sized. This chain connects TRBV20-1 to TRBJ2-1; TRBD1 matches 10 bases. The CDR3 is 13 residues long. Germline V gives CDR1 DFQATT, CDR2 SNEGSKA (reference sequence). The trim removed 5 bases at V and 6 bases at J, leaving 4 bases unmatched. CDR3 nucleotide sequence: TGCAGTGCTCCCAGGACAGGGGGCAATGAGCAGTTCTTC. As protein: CSAPRTGGNEQFF.

V and J are TRBV19 and TRBJ2-5; a weak D match, TRBD2 (6 bases). Trimming stripped 3 bases from V and 7 bases from J, with 12 bases between. The CDR3 loop spans 13 amino acids. Germline-derived CDR1 and CDR2 are LNHDA and SQIVND (reference sequence). This CDR3 is CASSISSEGTQYF. The CDR3 bases are TGTGCCAGTAGTATCTCTAGCGAGGGGACCCAGTACTTC.

This clonotype occurred a few times. The chain is built from TRBV12-3 or TRBV12-4 and TRBJ1-3; D is undetermined. The CDR3 totals 19 residues. Trimming shortened V by 6 bases and J by 0 bases, and 24 bases separated the two germline ends. The CDR3 loop is CASRLGDLAFSFSGNTIYF. CDR3 nucleotides: TGTGCCAGCAGGCTCGGCGACCTAGCGTTTAGTTTCTCTGGAAACACCATATATTTT.